The clone carrying this T cell receptor beta chain has only a few counts. The sample originates from a study of identical twins. In germline, CDR1 is LGHDT, CDR2 YNNKEL (reference sequence). Deletions cut 6 bases from V and 6 bases from J, with 12 bases between. This CDR3 spans 13 amino acids. A universal primer site was incorporated via template switching, and the cDNA contained unique molecular identifiers. TCRdb analysed the 5' RACE reads with MiXCR anew, one entry per CDR3 protein. Of about 530,000 distinct CDR3 sequences in the sample, about a fifth were seen once. The sample was also linked to a second study, of yellow fever vaccine responses in identical twins.

The sequencing sample was made of CD4+ T cells sorted from blood. The rearrangement joins TRBV3-1 to TRBJ2-1; D possibly matches TRBD1 or TRBD2 (5 bases each). This TCR derives from a woman aged 18-29 years in good health. The CDR3 loop reads CASSRGRFNEQFF. For the CDR3, the DNA is TGTGCCAGCAGTCGGGGACGTTTCAATGAGCAGTTCTTC.